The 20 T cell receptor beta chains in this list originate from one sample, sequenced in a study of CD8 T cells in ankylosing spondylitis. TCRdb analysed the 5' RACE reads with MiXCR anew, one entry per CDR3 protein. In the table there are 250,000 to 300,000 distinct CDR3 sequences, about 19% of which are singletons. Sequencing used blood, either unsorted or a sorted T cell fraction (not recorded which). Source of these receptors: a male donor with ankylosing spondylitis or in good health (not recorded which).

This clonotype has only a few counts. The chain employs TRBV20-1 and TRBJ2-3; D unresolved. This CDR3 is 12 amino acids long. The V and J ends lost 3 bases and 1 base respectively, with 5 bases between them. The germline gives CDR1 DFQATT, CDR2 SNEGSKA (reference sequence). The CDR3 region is CSASRGTDTQYF. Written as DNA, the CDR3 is TGCAGTGCTAGTCGGGGCACAGATACGCAGTATTTT.

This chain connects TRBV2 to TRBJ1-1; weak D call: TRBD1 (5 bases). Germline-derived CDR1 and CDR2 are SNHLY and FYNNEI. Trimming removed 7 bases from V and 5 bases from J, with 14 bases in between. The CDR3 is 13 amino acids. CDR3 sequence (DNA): TGTGCCAGCACTGGGACCGCAGGTACTGAAGCTTTCTTT. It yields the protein CASTGTAGTEAFF.

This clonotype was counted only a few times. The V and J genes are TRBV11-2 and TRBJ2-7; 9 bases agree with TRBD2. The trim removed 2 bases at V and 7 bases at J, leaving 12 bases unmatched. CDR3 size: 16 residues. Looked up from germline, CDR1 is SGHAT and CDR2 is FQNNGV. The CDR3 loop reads CASSLQQGSGRVEQYV. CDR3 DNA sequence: TGTGCCAGCAGCTTACAGCAAGGTAGCGGGAGAGTTGAGCAGTACGTC.

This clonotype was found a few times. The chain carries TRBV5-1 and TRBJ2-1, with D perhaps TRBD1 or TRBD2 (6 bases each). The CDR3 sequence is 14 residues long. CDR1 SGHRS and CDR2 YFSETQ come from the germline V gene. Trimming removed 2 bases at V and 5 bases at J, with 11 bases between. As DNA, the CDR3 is TGCGCCAGCAGCTTAAGGGGGGCAAACAATGAGCAGTTCTTC. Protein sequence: CASSLRGANNEQFF.

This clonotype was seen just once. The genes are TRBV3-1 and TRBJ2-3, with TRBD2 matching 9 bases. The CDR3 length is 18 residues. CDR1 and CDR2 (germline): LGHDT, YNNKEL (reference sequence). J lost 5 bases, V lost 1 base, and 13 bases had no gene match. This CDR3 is CASSQGGRGGGAGDTQYF. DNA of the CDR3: TGTGCCAGCAGCCAAGGAGGCCGAGGCGGGGGGGCGGGAGATACGCAGTATTTT.

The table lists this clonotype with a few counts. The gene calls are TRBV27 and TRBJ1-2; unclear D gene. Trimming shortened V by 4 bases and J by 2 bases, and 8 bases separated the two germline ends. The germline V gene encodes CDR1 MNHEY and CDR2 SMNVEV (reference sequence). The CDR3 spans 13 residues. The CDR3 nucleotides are TGTGCCAGCAGTTGGGAGGGAAACTATGGCTACACCTTC. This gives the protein CASSWEGNYGYTF.

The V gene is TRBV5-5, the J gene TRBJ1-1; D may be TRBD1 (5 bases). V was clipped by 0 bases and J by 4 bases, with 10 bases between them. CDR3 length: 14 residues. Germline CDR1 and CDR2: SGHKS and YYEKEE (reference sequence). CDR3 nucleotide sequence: TGTGCCAGCAGCTTGGACTGGGGGGGCACTGAAGCTTTCTTT. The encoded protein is CASSLDWGGTEAFF.

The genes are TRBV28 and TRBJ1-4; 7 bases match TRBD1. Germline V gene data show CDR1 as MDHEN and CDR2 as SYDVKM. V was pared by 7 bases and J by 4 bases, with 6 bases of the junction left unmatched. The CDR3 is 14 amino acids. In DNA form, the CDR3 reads TGTGCCAGCACCCAAGGGGACAGTAATGAAAAACTGTTTTTT. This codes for CASTQGDSNEKLFF. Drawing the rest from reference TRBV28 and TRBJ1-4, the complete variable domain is DVKVTQSSRYLVKRTGEKVFLECVQDMDHENMFWYRQDPGLGLRLIYFSYDVKMKEKGDIPEGYSVSREKKERFSLILESASTNQTSMYLCASTQGDSNEKLFFGSGTQLSVL.

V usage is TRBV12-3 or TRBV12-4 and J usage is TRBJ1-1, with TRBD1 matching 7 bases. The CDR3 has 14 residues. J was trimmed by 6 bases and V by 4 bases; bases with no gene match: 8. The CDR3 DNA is TGTGCCAGCAGTTCCACGACAGGGTGGCCTGAAGCTTTCTTT. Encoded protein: CASSSTTGWPEAFF.

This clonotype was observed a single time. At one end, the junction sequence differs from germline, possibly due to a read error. The CDR3 bases are TGCAGTACTAGAGATGTTTTGCTAGCCTATACGCAGTATTTT. Its translation: CSTRDVLLAYTQYF. The chain is built from TRBV20-1 and TRBJ2-3, with a possible D match to TRBD2 (5 bases). Per germline, CDR1 DFQATT and CDR2 SNEGSKA (reference sequence). This CDR3 has 14 residues.

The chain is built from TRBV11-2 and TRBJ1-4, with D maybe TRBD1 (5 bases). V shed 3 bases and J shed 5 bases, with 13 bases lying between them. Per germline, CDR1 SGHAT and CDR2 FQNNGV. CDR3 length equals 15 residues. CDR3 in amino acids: CASSFTRDLNEKLFF. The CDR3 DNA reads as TGTGCCAGCAGCTTTACGCGGGACCTGAATGAAAAACTGTTTTTT.

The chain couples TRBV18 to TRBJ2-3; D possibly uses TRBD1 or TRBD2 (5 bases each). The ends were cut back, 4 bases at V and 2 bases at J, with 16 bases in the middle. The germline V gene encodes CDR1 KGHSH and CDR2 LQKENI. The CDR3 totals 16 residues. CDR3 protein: CASSQLNSGHTDTQYF. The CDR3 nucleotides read TGTGCCAGCTCACAGCTCAATTCGGGGCACACAGATACGCAGTATTTT.

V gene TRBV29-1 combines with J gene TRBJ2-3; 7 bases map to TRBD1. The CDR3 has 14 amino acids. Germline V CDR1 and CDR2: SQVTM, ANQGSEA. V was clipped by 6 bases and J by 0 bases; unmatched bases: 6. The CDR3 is CSVNRGPSTDTQYF. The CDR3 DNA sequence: TGCAGCGTGAACAGGGGCCCGAGCACAGATACGCAGTATTTT.

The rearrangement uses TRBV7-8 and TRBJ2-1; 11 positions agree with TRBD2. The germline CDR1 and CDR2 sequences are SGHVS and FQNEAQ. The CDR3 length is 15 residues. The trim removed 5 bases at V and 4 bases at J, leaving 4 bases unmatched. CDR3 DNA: TGTGCCAGCAGCACTAGCGGGAGTTGGTACAATGAGCAGTTCTTC. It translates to CASSTSGSWYNEQFF.

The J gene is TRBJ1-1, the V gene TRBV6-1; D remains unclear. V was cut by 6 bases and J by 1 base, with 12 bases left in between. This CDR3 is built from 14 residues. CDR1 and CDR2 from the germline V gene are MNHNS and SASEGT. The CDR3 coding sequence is TGTGCCAGCAGGGGCAGGCCCACGAACACTGAAGCTTTCTTT. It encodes CASRGRPTNTEAFF.

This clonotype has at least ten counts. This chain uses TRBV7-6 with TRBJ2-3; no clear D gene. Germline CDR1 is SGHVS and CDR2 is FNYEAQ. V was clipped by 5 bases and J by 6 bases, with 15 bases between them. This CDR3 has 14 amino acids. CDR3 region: CASSTNLAGDTQYF. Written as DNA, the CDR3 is TGTGCCAGCAGCACCAACCTCGCTGGCGATACGCAGTATTTT. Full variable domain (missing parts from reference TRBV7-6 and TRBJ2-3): GAGVSQSPRYKVTKRGQDVALRCDPISGHVSLYWYRQALGQGPEFLTYFNYEAQQDKSGLPNDRFSAERPEGSISTLTIQRTEQRDSAMYRCASSTNLAGDTQYFGPGTRLTVL.

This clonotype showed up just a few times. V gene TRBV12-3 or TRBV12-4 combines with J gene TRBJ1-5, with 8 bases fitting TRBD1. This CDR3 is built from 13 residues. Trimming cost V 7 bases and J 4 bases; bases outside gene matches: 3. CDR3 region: CASNRQGNQPQHF. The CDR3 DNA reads TGTGCCAGCAATAGACAGGGGAATCAGCCCCAGCATTTT.

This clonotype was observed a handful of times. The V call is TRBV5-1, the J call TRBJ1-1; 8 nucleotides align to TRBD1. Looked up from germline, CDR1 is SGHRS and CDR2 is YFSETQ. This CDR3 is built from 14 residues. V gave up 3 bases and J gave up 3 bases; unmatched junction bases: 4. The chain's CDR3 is CASSSAQGDTEAFF. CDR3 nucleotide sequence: TGCGCCAGCAGCTCAGCACAGGGGGACACTGAAGCTTTCTTT.

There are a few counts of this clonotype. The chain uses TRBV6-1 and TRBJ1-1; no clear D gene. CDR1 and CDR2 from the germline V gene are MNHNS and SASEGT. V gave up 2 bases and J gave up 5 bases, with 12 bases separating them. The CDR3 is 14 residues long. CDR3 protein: CASSETKGWTEAFF. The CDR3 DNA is TGTGCCAGCAGTGAAACGAAGGGTTGGACTGAAGCTTTCTTT.

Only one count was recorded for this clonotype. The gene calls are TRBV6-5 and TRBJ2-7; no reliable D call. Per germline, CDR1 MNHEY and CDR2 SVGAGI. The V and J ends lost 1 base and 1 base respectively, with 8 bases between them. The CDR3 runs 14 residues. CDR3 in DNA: TGTGCCAGCAGTTACTTGTTGGGATCCTACGAGCAGTACGTC. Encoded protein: CASSYLLGSYEQYV.